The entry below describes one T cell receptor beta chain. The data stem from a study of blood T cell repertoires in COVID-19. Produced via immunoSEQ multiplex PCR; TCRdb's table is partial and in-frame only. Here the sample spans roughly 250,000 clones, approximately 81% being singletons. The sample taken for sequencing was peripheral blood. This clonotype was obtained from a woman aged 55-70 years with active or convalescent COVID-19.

The CDR3 is CASRGGGADTQYF. The DNA of the CDR3 is TGTGCCAGTAGAGGCGGGGGGGCTGATACGCAGTATTTT. The chain combines TRBV19 with TRBJ2-3; 9 nucleotides align to TRBD2. Germline CDR1 is LNHDA and CDR2 is SQIVND (reference sequence). The junction had 4 bases not matched to a gene; V was cut back by 6 bases and J by 6 bases. CDR3 size: 13 residues.